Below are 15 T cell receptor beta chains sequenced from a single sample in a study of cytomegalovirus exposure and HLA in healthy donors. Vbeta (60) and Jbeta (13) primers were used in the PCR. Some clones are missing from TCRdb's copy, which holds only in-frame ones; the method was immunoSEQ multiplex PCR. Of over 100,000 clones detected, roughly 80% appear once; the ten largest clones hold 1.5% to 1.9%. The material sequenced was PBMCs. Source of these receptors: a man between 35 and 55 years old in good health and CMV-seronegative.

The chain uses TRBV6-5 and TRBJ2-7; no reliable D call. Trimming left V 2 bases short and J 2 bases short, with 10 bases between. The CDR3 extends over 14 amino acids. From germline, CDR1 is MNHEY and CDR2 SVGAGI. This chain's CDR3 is CASSYVRFPYEQYF. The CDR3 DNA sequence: TGTGCCAGCAGTTACGTCCGGTTTCCCTACGAGCAGTACTTC.

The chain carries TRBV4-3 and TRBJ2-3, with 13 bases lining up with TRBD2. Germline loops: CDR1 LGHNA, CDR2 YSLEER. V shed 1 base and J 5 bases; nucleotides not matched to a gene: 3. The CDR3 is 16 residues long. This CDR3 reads CASSQGTSGGEDTQYF. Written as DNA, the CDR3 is TGCGCCAGCAGCCAAGGGACTAGCGGGGGAGAAGATACGCAGTATTTT.

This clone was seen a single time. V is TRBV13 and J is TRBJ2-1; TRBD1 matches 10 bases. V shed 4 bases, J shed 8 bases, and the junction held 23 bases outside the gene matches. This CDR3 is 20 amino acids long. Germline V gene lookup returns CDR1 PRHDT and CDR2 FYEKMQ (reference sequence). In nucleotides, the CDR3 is TGTGCCAGCAGCTCGGTGGCGGGCGGGGACAGGGGTTTCAGGAGTTATGAGCAGTTCTTC. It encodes CASSSVAGGDRGFRSYEQFF.

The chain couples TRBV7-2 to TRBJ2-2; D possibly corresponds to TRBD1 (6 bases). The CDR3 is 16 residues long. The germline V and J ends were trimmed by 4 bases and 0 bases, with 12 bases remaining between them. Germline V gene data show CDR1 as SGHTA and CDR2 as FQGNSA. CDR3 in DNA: TGTGCCAGCAGCTACGCAGGGGTCACGAACACCGGGGAGCTGTTTTTT. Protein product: CASSYAGVTNTGELFF.

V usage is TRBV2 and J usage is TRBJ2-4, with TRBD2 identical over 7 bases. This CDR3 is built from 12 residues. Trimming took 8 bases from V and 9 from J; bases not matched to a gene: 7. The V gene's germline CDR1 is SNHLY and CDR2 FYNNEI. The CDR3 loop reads CASGGVRGIQYF. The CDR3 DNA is TGTGCCAGCGGGGGGGTGCGGGGCATTCAGTACTTC.

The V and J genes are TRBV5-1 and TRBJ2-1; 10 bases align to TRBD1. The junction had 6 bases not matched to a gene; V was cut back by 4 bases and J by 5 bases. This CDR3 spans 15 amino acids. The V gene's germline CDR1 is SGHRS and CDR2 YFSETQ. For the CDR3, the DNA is TGCGCCAGCAGCGGGGGGACAGGGGCCGACAATGAGCAGTTCTTC. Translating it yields CASSGGTGADNEQFF.

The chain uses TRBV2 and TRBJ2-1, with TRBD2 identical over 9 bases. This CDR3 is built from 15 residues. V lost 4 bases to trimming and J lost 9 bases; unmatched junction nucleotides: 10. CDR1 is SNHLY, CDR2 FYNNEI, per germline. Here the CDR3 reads CASSGAGGQVSEQFF. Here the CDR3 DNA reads TGTGCCAGCAGTGGGGCGGGGGGGCAGGTTAGTGAGCAGTTCTTC.

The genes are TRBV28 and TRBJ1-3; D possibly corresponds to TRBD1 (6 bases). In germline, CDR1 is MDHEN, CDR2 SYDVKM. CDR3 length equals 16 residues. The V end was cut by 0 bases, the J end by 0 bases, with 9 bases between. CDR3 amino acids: CASSLWRTDSGNTIYF. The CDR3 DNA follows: TGTGCCAGCAGTTTATGGCGGACAGACTCTGGAAACACCATATATTTT.

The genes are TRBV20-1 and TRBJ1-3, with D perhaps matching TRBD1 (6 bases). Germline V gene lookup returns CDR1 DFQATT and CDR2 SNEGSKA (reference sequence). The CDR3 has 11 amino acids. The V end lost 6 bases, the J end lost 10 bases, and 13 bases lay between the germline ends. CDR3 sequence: CSARLGGTIYF. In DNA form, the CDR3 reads TGCAGTGCCCGATTAGGGGGAACCATATATTTT.

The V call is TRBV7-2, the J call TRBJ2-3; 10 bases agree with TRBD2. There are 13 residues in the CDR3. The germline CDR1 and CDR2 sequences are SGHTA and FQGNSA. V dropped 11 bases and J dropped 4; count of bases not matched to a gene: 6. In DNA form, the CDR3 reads TGTGCCGGAAAGCGGGGGGGAGCAGATACGCAGTATTTT. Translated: CAGKRGGADTQYF.

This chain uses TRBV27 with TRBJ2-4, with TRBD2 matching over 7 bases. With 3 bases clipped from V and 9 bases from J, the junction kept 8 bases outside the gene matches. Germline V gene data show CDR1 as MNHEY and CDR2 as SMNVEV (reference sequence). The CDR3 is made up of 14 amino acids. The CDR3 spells CASSFVGGGGIQYF. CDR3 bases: TGTGCCAGCAGTTTCGTTGGGGGGGGAGGCATTCAGTACTTC.

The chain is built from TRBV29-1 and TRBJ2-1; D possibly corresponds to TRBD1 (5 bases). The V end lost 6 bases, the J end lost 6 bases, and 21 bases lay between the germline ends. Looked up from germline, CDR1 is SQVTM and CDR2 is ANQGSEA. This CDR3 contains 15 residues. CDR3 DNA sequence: TGCAGCGTCCACCGGACGGACAAATTTGGCAATGAGCAGTTCTTC. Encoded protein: CSVHRTDKFGNEQFF.

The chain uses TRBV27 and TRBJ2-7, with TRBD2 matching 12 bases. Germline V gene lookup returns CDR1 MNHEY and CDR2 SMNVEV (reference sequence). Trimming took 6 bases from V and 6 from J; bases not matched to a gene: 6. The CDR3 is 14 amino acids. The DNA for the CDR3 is TGTGCCAGCAGCCCCGGACTAGCGGGACTCGAGCAGTACTTC. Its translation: CASSPGLAGLEQYF.

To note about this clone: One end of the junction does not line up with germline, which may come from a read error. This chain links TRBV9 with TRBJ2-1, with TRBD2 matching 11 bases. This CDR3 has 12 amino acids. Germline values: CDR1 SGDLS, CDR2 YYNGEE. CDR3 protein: CASSRLAGYRVF. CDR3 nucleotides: TGTGCCAGCAGCCGACTAGCGGGGTATAGGGTCTTC.

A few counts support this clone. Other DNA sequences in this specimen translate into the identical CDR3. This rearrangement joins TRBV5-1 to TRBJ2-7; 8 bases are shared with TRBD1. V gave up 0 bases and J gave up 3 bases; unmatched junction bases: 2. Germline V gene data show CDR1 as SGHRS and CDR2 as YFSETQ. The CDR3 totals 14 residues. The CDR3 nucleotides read TGCGCCAGCAGCTTGGTCGGACAGGGCTACGAGCAGTACTTC. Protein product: CASSLVGQGYEQYF. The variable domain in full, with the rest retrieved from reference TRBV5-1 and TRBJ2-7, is KAGVTQTPRYLIKTRGQQVTLSCSPISGHRSVSWYQQTPGQGLQFLFEYFSETQRNKGNFPGRFSGRQFSNSRSEMNVSTLELGDSALYLCASSLVGQGYEQYFGPGTRLTVT.